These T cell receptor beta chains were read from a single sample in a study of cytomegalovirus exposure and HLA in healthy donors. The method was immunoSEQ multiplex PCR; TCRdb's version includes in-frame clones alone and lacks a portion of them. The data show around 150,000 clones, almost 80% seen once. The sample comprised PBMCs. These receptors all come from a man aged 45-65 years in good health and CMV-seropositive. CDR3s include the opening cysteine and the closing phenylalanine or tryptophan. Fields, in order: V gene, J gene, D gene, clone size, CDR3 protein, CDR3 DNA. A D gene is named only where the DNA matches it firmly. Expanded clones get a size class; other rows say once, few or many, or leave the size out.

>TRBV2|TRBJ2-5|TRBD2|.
CASTPAGGEETQYF
TGTGCCAGCACCCCCGCGGGGGGCGAAGAGACCCAGTACTTC
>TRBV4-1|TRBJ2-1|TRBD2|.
CASSQSGGSGPYNEQFF
TGCGCCAGCAGCCAAAGCGGGGGTTCGGGACCTTACAATGAGCAGTTCTTC
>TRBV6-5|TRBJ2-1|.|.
CASSYSRPAYNEQFF
TGTGCCAGCAGTTACTCACGCCCAGCCTACAATGAGCAGTTCTTC
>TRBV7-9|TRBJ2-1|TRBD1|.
CASSETGGNEQFF
TGTGCCAGCAGTGAGACAGGGGGCAATGAGCAGTTCTTC
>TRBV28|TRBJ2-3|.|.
CASRDPRGSRVDTQYF
TGTGCCAGCAGGGATCCTCGGGGATCTAGGGTCGATACGCAGTATTTT
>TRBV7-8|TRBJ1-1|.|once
CASNLGGGTEAFF
TGTGCCAGCAACCTGGGAGGAGGTACTGAAGCTTTCTTT
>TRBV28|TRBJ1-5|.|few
CASSLLDGNDQPQHF
TGTGCCAGCAGTCTCCTAGACGGGAACGATCAGCCCCAGCATTTT
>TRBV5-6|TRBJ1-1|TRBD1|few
CASSWGDRVNTEAFF
TGTGCCAGCAGCTGGGGGGACAGGGTGAACACTGAAGCTTTCTTT
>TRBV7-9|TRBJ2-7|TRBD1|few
CASSPWDRGQYEQYF
TGTGCCAGCAGCCCCTGGGACAGGGGGCAATACGAGCAGTACTTC
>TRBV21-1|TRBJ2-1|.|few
CATPRTVYNEQFF
TGTGCCACTCCAAGGACAGTCTACAATGAGCAGTTCTTC
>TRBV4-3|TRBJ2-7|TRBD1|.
CASSQDWGQSYNEQYF
TGCGCCAGCAGCCAAGATTGGGGACAGAGTTACAACGAGCAGTACTTC
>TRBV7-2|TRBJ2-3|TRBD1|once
CASSRRDRESDTQYF
TGTGCCAGCAGCCGCAGGGACAGGGAGTCAGATACGCAGTATTTT
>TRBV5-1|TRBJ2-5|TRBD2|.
CASSFPSGDETQYF
TGCGCCAGCAGCTTTCCCAGCGGGGATGAGACCCAGTACTTC
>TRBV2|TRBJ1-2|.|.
CATPSPSGASYGYTF
TGTGCCACCCCAAGCCCGAGTGGGGCAAGCTATGGCTACACCTTC
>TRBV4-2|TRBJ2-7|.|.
CASSQDVRVYEQYF
TGTGCCAGCAGCCAAGATGTCAGGGTCTACGAGCAGTACTTC
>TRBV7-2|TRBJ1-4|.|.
CASSLNGRSNEKLFF
TGTGCCAGCAGCTTAAACGGGAGGTCTAATGAAAAACTGTTTTTT
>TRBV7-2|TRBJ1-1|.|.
CASSLTGGNTEAFF
TGTGCCAGCAGCTTAACGGGGGGAAACACTGAAGCTTTCTTT
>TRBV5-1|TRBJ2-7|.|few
CASSQLIGGGHKGYEQYF
TGCGCCAGCAGCCAATTAATCGGAGGGGGCCACAAAGGGTACGAGCAGTACTTC
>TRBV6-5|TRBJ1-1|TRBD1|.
CASTEKDRPNTEAFF
TGTGCCAGCACCGAAAAGGACAGGCCAAACACTGAAGCTTTCTTT
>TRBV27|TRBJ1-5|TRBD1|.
CASSAPVQGADQPQHF
TGTGCCAGCAGTGCCCCCGTACAGGGGGCGGATCAGCCCCAGCATTTT
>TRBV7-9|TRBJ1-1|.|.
CASSLRENTEAFF
TGTGCCAGCAGCTTAAGAGAGAACACTGAAGCTTTCTTT
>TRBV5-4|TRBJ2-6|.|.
CASSDTVMISSGANVLTF
TGTGCCAGCAGCGACACGGTGATGATAAGCTCTGGGGCCAACGTCCTGACTTTC
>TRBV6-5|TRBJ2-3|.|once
CASRSMQAETQYF
TGTGCCAGCAGATCGATGCAGGCCGAGACGCAGTATTTT
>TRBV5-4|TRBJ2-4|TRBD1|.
CASSSTGGRRDIQYF
TGTGCCAGCAGCTCTACAGGGGGCCGGAGGGACATTCAGTACTTC
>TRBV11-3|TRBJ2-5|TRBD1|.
CASSSRTGLRETQYF
TGTGCCAGCAGCTCGAGGACAGGCTTACGGGAGACCCAGTACTTC
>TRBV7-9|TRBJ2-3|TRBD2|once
CSSSSGLAGPQDTQYF
TGTTCCAGCAGCTCCGGACTAGCGGGACCACAAGATACGCAGTATTTT
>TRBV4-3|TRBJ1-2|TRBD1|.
CASSRSVTGGYGYTF
TGCGCCAGCAGCCGAAGCGTCACAGGGGGCTATGGCTACACCTTC
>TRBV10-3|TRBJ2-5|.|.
CAISGQDKETQYF
TGTGCCATCAGTGGACAGGACAAAGAGACCCAGTACTTC